This TCR beta chain was documented in a study of regulatory T cells in long-lasting Graves disease. Study-level findings and limits: Patients with persistent Graves' had lower TCR diversity than newly diagnosed patients.

Many counts were recorded for this clonotype. Its antigen is unidentified. The CDR3 totals 17 residues. The V gene's germline CDR1 is SGHRS and CDR2 YFSETQ. V shed 4 bases and J 4 bases; nucleotides not matched to a gene: 9. With iRepertoire HTBI primers and Arm-PCR of CDR3 regions, TCR beta libraries were built. Per the original methods: Samples revealed under 65 TRBV and 15 or so TRBJ segments. TCRdb reprocessed the multiplex PCR reads with MiXCR, giving one entry per CDR3 protein. What appears here as the V and J calls and clone size reflects TCRdb's work, not the paper's. The sample includes more than 350,000 distinct CDR3 sequences, more than 12% seen only once; the top ten take approximately 15%. Time point denoted: newly diagnosed GD, antithyroid drugs for less than 3 months. Extracted RNA from PBMCs served as the source of the TCR library. These data were likewise used in another study, on T cells in Graves' hyperthyroidism and ophthalmopathy.

The V gene is TRBV5-1, the J gene TRBJ2-1; the match to TRBD2 covers 12 bases. The TCR originated in a woman in her twenties or thirties with Graves disease. Sequences were derived from peripheral blood mononuclear cells (PBMCs), sampled at new diagnosis, from a patient treated with antithyroid drugs. DNA of the CDR3: TGCGCCAGCAGCCCGCTAGCGGGAGGGGGACTTTACAATGAGCAGTTCTTC. Translating it yields CASSPLAGGGLYNEQFF.